Below are 21 T cell receptor beta chains sequenced from a single sample in a study of response to subunit inactivated influenza vaccine. Each CDR3 protein gets one entry after TCRdb re-called the RT-PCR reads with MiXCR. There are hundreds of thousands of distinct CDR3 sequences in the sample; about 15% occur only once, and roughly 6.4% lies in the top ten. The input for sequencing was PBMCs from blood, taken around 15 days before vaccination. The receptors come from a man aged 45 to 65 who received an inactivated influenza vaccine.

This CDR3 is CASSYGSGSYNEQFF. CDR3 coding DNA: TGTGCCAGCAGTTACGGGTCAGGCTCGTACAATGAGCAGTTCTTC. The chain employs TRBV6-5 and TRBJ2-1; D gene ambiguous. The CDR3 length is 15 residues. In germline, CDR1 is MNHEY, CDR2 SVGAGI. The ends were cut back, 2 bases at V and 4 bases at J, with 12 bases in the middle.

This clonotype has a handful of counts. The chain combines TRBV6-2 or TRBV6-3 with TRBJ1-2; 7 nucleotides agree with TRBD1. Trimming cost V 8 bases and J 0 bases; bases outside gene matches: 3. Germline CDR1 is MNHEY and CDR2 is SVGEGT. The CDR3 length is 13 residues. The CDR3: CASADRANYGYTF. The CDR3 DNA reads as TGTGCCAGCGCTGACAGGGCTAACTATGGCTACACCTTC.

V gene TRBV20-1 combines with J gene TRBJ2-7, with TRBD2 matching over 7 bases. The V segment lost 7 bases and the J segment 5 bases; nucleotides outside the gene matches: 8. CDR1 is DFQATT, CDR2 SNEGSKA, per germline (reference sequence). The CDR3 covers 12 residues. The DNA of the CDR3 is TGCAGTGTGGGCGGGAGAACTCACGAGCAGTACTTC. It is translated as CSVGGRTHEQYF.

The V and J genes are TRBV4-3 and TRBJ2-5; maybe TRBD1 (5 bases). The V gene lost 0 bases and the J gene lost 2 bases, with 10 bases spanning the gap. The CDR3 is 15 amino acids. Per germline, CDR1 LGHNA and CDR2 YSLEER. CDR3 in amino acids: CASSQDKAGQETQYF. CDR3 sequence (DNA): TGCGCCAGCAGCCAAGATAAGGCAGGGCAAGAGACCCAGTACTTC.

This clonotype has ten or more counts. The chain carries TRBV5-1 and TRBJ1-1, with D possibly matching TRBD1 (5 bases). Between the trimmed V and J ends, which lost 6 bases and 0 bases, there was a span of 21 bases. This CDR3 contains 17 residues. The germline V gene has CDR1 SGHRS and CDR2 YFSETQ. The CDR3 region is CASNNAAGMGMNTEAFF. In DNA form, the CDR3 reads TGCGCCAGCAACAATGCGGCAGGGATGGGGATGAACACTGAAGCTTTCTTT.

This clonotype was observed a handful of times. The chain carries TRBV20-1 and TRBJ1-1; 9 nucleotides line up with TRBD1. V was pared by 4 bases and J by 5 bases, with 5 bases of the junction left unmatched. The germline V gene encodes CDR1 DFQATT and CDR2 SNEGSKA (reference sequence). The CDR3 is made up of 13 amino acids. Written as DNA, the CDR3 is TGCAGTGCTATGGGACAGGGTGGGACTGAAGCTTTCTTT. It encodes CSAMGQGGTEAFF.

This clonotype was observed a handful of times. This chain connects TRBV20-1 to TRBJ2-1; D is ambiguous. The CDR3 totals 13 residues. Trimming removed 3 bases from V and 3 bases from J, with 9 bases in between. Germline V gene lookup returns CDR1 DFQATT and CDR2 SNEGSKA (reference sequence). CDR3 DNA sequence: TGCAGTGCTAGCCGGGTGAGCTACAATGAGCAGTTCTTC. Residues: CSASRVSYNEQFF.

J is TRBJ2-4 and V is TRBV12-3 or TRBV12-4; 8 bases agree with TRBD2. The CDR3 has 14 residues. Trimming at V came to 6 bases and at J to 5 bases, leaving 6 bases not matched to a gene. The CDR3 protein is CASSPGTRENIQYF. CDR3 nucleotide sequence: TGTGCCAGCAGCCCCGGGACTAGGGAAAACATTCAGTACTTC.

This chain connects TRBV7-2 to TRBJ2-1, with 10 bases matching TRBD2. The V gene end was trimmed by 5 bases and the J gene end by 3 bases; junction bases not matched to a gene: 4. CDR1 and CDR2 from the germline V gene are SGHTA and FQGNSA. This CDR3 has 15 residues. As DNA, the CDR3 is TGTGCCAGCAGCAACGGGACTAGCGTCTACAATGAGCAGTTCTTC. Translated: CASSNGTSVYNEQFF.

The sample holds a few counts of this clonotype. The genes are TRBV20-1 and TRBJ2-7; TRBD2 might be the D (6 bases). This CDR3 has 16 amino acids. Germline loops: CDR1 DFQATT, CDR2 SNEGSKA (reference sequence). Trimming left V 4 bases short and J 0 bases short, with 19 bases between. CDR3 amino acids: CSAIPSYRDSSYEQYF. The CDR3 region has the DNA TGCAGTGCTATTCCCTCTTACCGGGACTCCTCCTACGAGCAGTACTTC.

V usage is TRBV20-1 and J usage is TRBJ2-2, with 7 bases that match TRBD1. V trimming: 2 bases; J trimming: 6 bases; junction bases outside the gene matches: 3. CDR1 is DFQATT and CDR2 is SNEGSKA in the germline V gene (reference sequence). The CDR3 has 13 residues. CDR3: CSARTTGAGELFF. The CDR3 DNA is TGCAGTGCTAGAACTACAGGGGCCGGGGAGCTGTTTTTT.

This clonotype was seen ten or more times. The genes are TRBV29-1 and TRBJ2-7; 11 bases match TRBD1. Germline V lookup: CDR1 SQVTM, CDR2 ANQGSEA. Trimming cost V 3 bases and J 7 bases; bases outside gene matches: 5. This CDR3 is built from 13 residues. The CDR3 spells CSVEGQGVKEQYF. The CDR3 DNA reads TGCAGCGTTGAGGGACAGGGGGTTAAAGAGCAGTACTTC.

This clonotype occurred a few times. The gene calls are TRBV9 and TRBJ2-1; D gene uncertain. Germline-derived CDR1 and CDR2 are SGDLS and YYNGEE. Trimming cost V 1 base and J 2 bases, with 13 bases left between them. CDR3 length: 16 residues. For the CDR3, the DNA is TGTGCCAGCAGCGTATATGAAAGTCCCCCCTACAATGAGCAGTTCTTC. Residues: CASSVYESPPYNEQFF.

J is TRBJ1-6 and V is TRBV28; D is perhaps TRBD1 (5 bases). V dropped 3 bases and J dropped 6 bases, with 18 bases sitting between them. Germline CDR1 and CDR2: MDHEN and SYDVKM. The CDR3 totals 17 residues. CDR3 nucleotide sequence: TGTGCCAGCAGTTTTCGAAGTTGGCAGGGTGGTAATTCACCCCTCCACTTT. Translating gives CASSFRSWQGGNSPLHF.

The chain employs TRBV5-1 and TRBJ1-1, with D maybe TRBD1 (5 bases). V lost 3 bases to trimming and J lost 4 bases, with 16 bases between them. The CDR3 has 15 residues. Germline CDR1 reads SGHRS; CDR2 reads YFSETQ. Here the CDR3 DNA reads TGCGCCAGCAGCTCAGAAGGGGAAAGTGGCACTGAAGCTTTCTTT. Translation: CASSSEGESGTEAFF.

This clonotype turned up a few times. The J gene is TRBJ1-5, the V gene TRBV7-2; 9 nucleotides match TRBD1. The germline V gene encodes CDR1 SGHTA and CDR2 FQGNSA. Trimming cost V 5 bases and J 7 bases; bases outside gene matches: 6. This CDR3 comprises 14 residues. As DNA, the CDR3 is TGTGCCAGCAGCCCGGACAGGGGTAGACAGCCCCAGCATTTT. Translating gives CASSPDRGRQPQHF.

Only one count was recorded for this clonotype. The junction departs from germline at one end; a sequencing error may be responsible. The rearrangement joins TRBV7-8 to TRBJ2-5; 7 nucleotides align to TRBD2. Germline V gene sequence: CDR1 SGHVS, CDR2 FQNEAQ. The length of the CDR3 is 16 residues. This chain's CDR3 is CASGLVGLGQGETQYF. CDR3 DNA: TGTGCCAGCGGCTTAGTTGGACTAGGGCAGGGTGAGACCCAGTACTTC.

V is TRBV20-1 and J is TRBJ2-7, with TRBD1 matching over 12 bases. The germline V gene has CDR1 DFQATT and CDR2 SNEGSKA (reference sequence). V lost 5 bases to trimming and J lost 4 bases; unmatched junction nucleotides: 9. The CDR3 has 15 amino acids. CDR3 sequence (DNA): TGCAGTGCTTGCACTCCGGGACAGGGGGCTTACGAGCAGTACTTC. Translated, it gives CSACTPGQGAYEQYF.

The gene calls are TRBV6-1 and TRBJ2-7; 8 positions agree with TRBD2. CDR1 is MNHNS and CDR2 is SASEGT in the germline V gene. This CDR3 has 14 amino acids. J was trimmed by 2 bases and V by 9 bases; bases with no gene match: 9. The CDR3, as DNA: TGTGCCAGTTCGAGGCGGGGGGAAACCTACGAGCAGTACTTC. Encoded protein: CASSRRGETYEQYF.

This chain uses TRBV20-1 with TRBJ2-2; 8 bases are shared with TRBD2. The ends lost 6 bases at V and 1 base at J; junction bases unmatched: 7. CDR3 length: 15 amino acids. In germline, CDR1 is DFQATT, CDR2 SNEGSKA (reference sequence). CDR3 bases: TGCAGTGCCAAGAGGGGACTAGGGAACACCGGGGAGCTGTTTTTT. Amino acids: CSAKRGLGNTGELFF.

This clonotype was picked up a small number of times. The chain uses TRBV7-9 and TRBJ2-5; no firm D call. CDR3 length: 14 amino acids. V was clipped by 1 base and J by 3 bases, with 9 bases between them. The germline gives CDR1 SEHNR, CDR2 FQNEAQ (reference sequence). CDR3 in amino acids: CASSLGTEEETQYF. For the CDR3, the DNA is TGTGCCAGCAGCTTAGGCACAGAAGAAGAGACCCAGTACTTC.